A selection of T cell receptor beta chains follows, all from one sample in a study of Ad26.COV2.S vaccination and SARS-CoV-2 variants. Profiled with immunoSEQ multiplex PCR; TCRdb holds only in-frame clones, not every one. Counted here are 350,000 to 450,000 clones, about 88% occurring once; the ten biggest clones make up 1.9%. The sample in question was peripheral blood, obtained in a trial of Ad26.COV2.S vaccine versus placebo. The receptors were gathered from a person between 18 and 59 years old who received the Ad26.COV2.S COVID-19 vaccine or a placebo. CDR3s include the opening cysteine and the closing phenylalanine or tryptophan. The D gene is left open where the match is weak. Size is stated for part of the rows, as once, few or many counts, or as a class when the clone is expanded.

TRBJ2-7 TRBV5-4 15 TRBD2 NA TGTGCCAGCAGCTCCGGACTAGCGGGGTCCTACGAGCAGTACTTC CASSSGLAGSYEQYF
TRBJ1-5 TRBV7-8 14 NA NA TGTGCCAGCAGCTTACGTGGTAGCAATCAGCCCCAGCATTTT CASSLRGSNQPQHF
TRBJ1-1 TRBV5-1 14 NA NA TGCGCCAGCAGCTTGGGGTGGCGATACACTGAAGCTTTCTTT CASSLGWRYTEAFF
TRBJ2-7 TRBV6-2/TRBV6-3 16 TRBD2 NA TGTGCCAGCAGTTATTCCGGGAGGGCCGGCTCCTACGAGCAGTACTTC CASSYSGRAGSYEQYF
TRBJ2-7 TRBV24-1 14 NA NA TGTGCCACCAGTGATGGTGGCGGAACCTACGAGCAGTACTTC CATSDGGGTYEQYF
TRBJ2-2 TRBV19 14 TRBD2 NA TGTGCCAGTAGTACGACTAGCGGGAATAGGGAGCTGTTTTTT CASSTTSGNRELFF
TRBJ1-3 TRBV9 14 NA NA TGTGCCAGCAGCCAGTTAGACAGCAGAAACACCATATATTTT CASSQLDSRNTIYF
TRBJ1-2 TRBV19 15 NA NA TGTGCCAGTAGTATACTCCTGGGTCGCGAGGATGGCTACACCTTC CASSILLGREDGYTF
TRBJ1-5 TRBV30 16 TRBD1 NA TGTGCCTGGGCCCCTACCGGGACAGGGAGCAATCAGCCCCAGCATTTT CAWAPTGTGSNQPQHF
TRBJ1-1 TRBV5-1 15 NA NA TGCGCCAGCAGCAACCCACAGGGAGGGAGGGGTGTAGCTTTCTTT CASSNPQGGRGVAFF
TRBJ2-6 TRBV19 14 NA NA TGTGCCAGCTCGGGAGTCGAGGGGGCCAACGTCCTGACTTTC CASSGVEGANVLTF
TRBJ1-1 TRBV5-1 14 NA NA TGCGCCAGCAGCTCGACGGTCGTCTCCCCTGAAGCTTTCTTT CASSSTVVSPEAFF
TRBJ1-1 TRBV7-9 15 TRBD1 few TGTGCCAGCAGCTTCGAAACAGGGGTGAACACTGAAGCTTTCTTT CASSFETGVNTEAFF
TRBJ1-1 TRBV29-1 11 NA NA TGCAGCGTTGTAGGGAACACTGAAGCTTTCTTT CSVVGNTEAFF
TRBJ2-7 TRBV11-2 13 NA once TGTGCCAGCGCTTCCAGGGAAGTCTACGAGCAGTACTTC CASASREVYEQYF
TRBJ2-2 TRBV19 16 TRBD2 NA TGTGCCAGTACCCTAGGGGCCGGGAGGCGCACCGGGGAGCTGTTTTTT CASTLGAGRRTGELFF